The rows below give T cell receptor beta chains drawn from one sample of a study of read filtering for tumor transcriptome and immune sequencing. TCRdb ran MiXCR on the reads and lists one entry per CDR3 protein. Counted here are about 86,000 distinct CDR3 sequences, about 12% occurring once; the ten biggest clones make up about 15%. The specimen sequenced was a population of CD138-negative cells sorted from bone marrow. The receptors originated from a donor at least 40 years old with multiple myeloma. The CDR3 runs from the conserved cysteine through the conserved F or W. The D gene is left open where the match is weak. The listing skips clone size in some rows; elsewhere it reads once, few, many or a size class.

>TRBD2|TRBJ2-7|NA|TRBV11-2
CASKATSGPYEQYF
TGTGCCAGCAAAGCGACTAGCGGGCCCTACGAGCAGTACTTC
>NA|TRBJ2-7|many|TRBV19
CASSIDVPGEQYF
TGTGCCAGTAGTATCGATGTACCGGGGGAGCAGTACTTC
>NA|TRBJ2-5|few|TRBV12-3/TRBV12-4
CASGRPDSQETQYF
TGTGCCAGCGGCCGACCCGATTCACAAGAGACCCAGTACTTC
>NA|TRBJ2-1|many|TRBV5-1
CASSLGLGLGEGSYNEQFF
TGCGCCAGCAGCTTGGGTTTGGGGCTAGGGGAAGGCTCCTACAATGAGCAGTTCTTC
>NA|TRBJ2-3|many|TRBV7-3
CASSNRGHTDTQYF
TGTGCCAGCAGCAACCGGGGTCACACAGATACGCAGTATTTT
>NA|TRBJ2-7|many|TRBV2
CASSDRDDTGTYEQYF
TGTGCCAGCAGTGATAGGGACGACACAGGGACCTACGAGCAGTACTTC
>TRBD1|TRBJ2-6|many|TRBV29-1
CSVEDLPGQGSGANVLTF
TGCAGCGTTGAAGACCTTCCGGGACAGGGCTCTGGGGCCAACGTCCTGACTTTC
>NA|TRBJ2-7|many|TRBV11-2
CASSPPRAGRNYEQYF
TGTGCCAGCAGCCCTCCTCGGGCCGGAAGGAACTACGAGCAGTACTTC
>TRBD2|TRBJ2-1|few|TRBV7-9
CASSPRRGLAGGLFSYNEQFF
TGTGCCAGCAGCCCCCGCAGGGGACTAGCGGGAGGACTTTTCTCCTACAATGAGCAGTTCTTC
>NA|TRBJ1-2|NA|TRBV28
CASSLGGRPYGYTF
TGTGCCAGCAGTTTGGGCGGCAGACCCTATGGCTACACCTTC
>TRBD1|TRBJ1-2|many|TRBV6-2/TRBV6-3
CASSRSPAQGADGYTF
TGTGCCAGCAGTCGATCCCCGGCACAGGGGGCTGATGGCTACACCTTC
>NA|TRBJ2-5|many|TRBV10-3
CAISDGVQETQYF
TGTGCCATCAGTGATGGGGTTCAAGAGACCCAGTACTTC
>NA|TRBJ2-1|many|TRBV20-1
CSAREDSSSYNEQFF
TGCAGTGCTAGAGAAGACTCGAGCTCCTACAATGAGCAGTTCTTC
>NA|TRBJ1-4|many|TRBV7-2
CASSLVGPLPEKLFF
TGTGCCAGCAGCTTAGTAGGTCCACTCCCGGAAAAACTGTTTTTT
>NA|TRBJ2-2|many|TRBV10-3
CAISASQAGTGELFF
TGTGCCATCAGTGCTAGCCAAGCTGGCACCGGGGAGCTGTTTTTT
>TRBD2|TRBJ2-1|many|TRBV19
CASSRFSSGSSYNEQFF
TGTGCCAGTAGCAGATTCTCTAGCGGGAGCTCCTACAATGAGCAGTTCTTC
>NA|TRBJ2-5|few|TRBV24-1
CATSSGSGETQYF
TGTGCCACCAGCTCAGGGTCAGGAGAGACCCAGTACTTC
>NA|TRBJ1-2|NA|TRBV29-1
CCSTGGENYGYTF
TGCTGCTCTACAGGAGGAGAGAACTATGGCTACACCTTC
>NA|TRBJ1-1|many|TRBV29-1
CSVVGAGGTEAFF
TGCAGCGTTGTGGGGGCCGGGGGGACTGAAGCTTTCTTT
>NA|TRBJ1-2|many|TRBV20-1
CSASLGGYGGYTF
TGCAGTGCCTCGTTAGGGGGATATGGTGGCTACACCTTC
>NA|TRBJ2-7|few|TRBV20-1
CSAKGNGYEQYF
TGCAGTGCTAAGGGGAACGGCTACGAGCAGTACTTC
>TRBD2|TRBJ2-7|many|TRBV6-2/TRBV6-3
CASGIWRGAYEQYF
TGTGCCAGCGGAATTTGGCGGGGGGCCTACGAGCAGTACTTC
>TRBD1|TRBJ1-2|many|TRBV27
CASRRQGGGSGYTF
TGTGCCAGCAGGAGACAGGGGGGAGGTAGTGGCTACACCTTC
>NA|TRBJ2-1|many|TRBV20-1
CSARGAGAVGHNEQFF
TGCAGTGCTAGAGGCGCCGGGGCCGTCGGACACAATGAGCAGTTCTTC